This section outlines one T cell receptor beta chain sequence together with its context. Its antigen is undetermined. Unstimulated Tregs (CD4+CD25+CD127-) and CD4+CD25- non-Tregs were sorted from PBMCs. This sample stems from a study of Tregs in tolerant kidney transplant recipients. After removal of 4 bases from V and 1 base from J, the junction contained 7 bases not matched to a gene. CDR1 is SGHNT, CDR2 YYREEE, per germline (reference sequence). This CDR3 comprises 15 residues. Profiled with immunoSEQ multiplex PCR; TCRdb holds only in-frame clones, not every one. This sample has tens of thousands of clones, with 93% found just once. Study-wide results and caveats: Findings come from small patient numbers and require larger validation. Donor-specific Treg expansion exceeded global Treg expansion in tolerant patients, suggesting antigen drive. The most relevant donor-specific Treg TCRbeta repertoire apparently came from expansion with activated donor B cells.

The starting material was CD4+ T cells from blood, obtained before the transplant. The TCR originated in a human donor who received a combined kidney and bone marrow transplant. The gene calls are TRBV5-4 and TRBJ1-2, with 7 bases that match TRBD1. CDR3 sequence: CASSRGTDLNYGYTF. CDR3 in DNA: TGTGCCAGCAGCCGAGGGACAGACCTTAACTATGGCTACACCTTC.